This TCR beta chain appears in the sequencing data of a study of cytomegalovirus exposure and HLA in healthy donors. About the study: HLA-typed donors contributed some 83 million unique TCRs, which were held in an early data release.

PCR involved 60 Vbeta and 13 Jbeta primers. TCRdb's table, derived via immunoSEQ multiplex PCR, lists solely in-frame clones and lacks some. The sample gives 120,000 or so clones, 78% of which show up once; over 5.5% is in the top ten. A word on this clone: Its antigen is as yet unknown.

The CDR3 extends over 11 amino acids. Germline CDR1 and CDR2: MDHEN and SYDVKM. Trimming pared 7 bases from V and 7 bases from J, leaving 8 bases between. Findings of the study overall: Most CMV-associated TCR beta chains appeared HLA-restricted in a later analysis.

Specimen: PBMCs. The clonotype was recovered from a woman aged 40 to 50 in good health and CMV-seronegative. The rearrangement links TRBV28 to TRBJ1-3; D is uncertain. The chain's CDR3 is CASIERNTIYF. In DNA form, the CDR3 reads TGTGCCAGCATTGAGCGCAACACCATATATTTT.